This entry concerns a single TCR beta chain. Antigen unknown. This sample was included in a study of shared clonotypes between healthy human individuals. Study-wide points: Relative to their counterparts shared across all four donors, non-shared clonotypes exhibited diminished generation probabilities. Clonotype sharing across donors was expected to vary with sequencing depth.

TCRdb keeps only in-frame clones here, not all; method: immunoSEQ multiplex PCR. This table has roughly 760,000 clones, roughly 70% appearing once. Germline CDR1 KGHSY, CDR2 FQNENV. Trimming pared 4 bases from V and 9 bases from J, leaving 16 bases between. The CDR3 runs 14 residues. V usage is TRBV16 and J usage is TRBJ2-1, with a tentative D call TRBD2 (6 bases). Sequenced input: memory CD4+ T cells sorted from blood. Subset reported: CD45RA-negative fraction. The TCR originated in a young woman in good health. This chain's CDR3 is CASSRQGTLGEQFF. The CDR3 DNA sequence: TGTGCCAGCAGCCGACAAGGGACTTTGGGTGAGCAGTTCTTC.